This TCR beta chain comes out of a study of chemoradiotherapy in HPV16-positive cancers. This CDR3 spans 14 amino acids. V lost 7 bases, J lost 1 base, and 11 bases lay in between. In germline, CDR1 is SNHLY, CDR2 FYNNEI. Generated by immunoSEQ multiplex PCR, the TCRdb table keeps only in-frame clones and is missing some. The table records 13,000 or so clones, 85% to 90% of them present only once. This specimen was blood, taken from a patient who underwent chemoradiotherapy. The clonotype originates from a human donor with HPV-associated anogenital cancer. The genes are TRBV2 and TRBJ2-1, with TRBD1 as a possible D gene (5 bases). The CDR3 here is CASKLAGSYNEQFF. CDR3 nucleotides: TGTGCCAGCAAGCTGGCAGGGTCCTACAATGAGCAGTTCTTC. The whole variable domain, remainder taken from reference TRBV2 and TRBJ2-1, is EPEVTQTPSHQVTQMGQEVILRCVPISNHLYFYWYRQILGQKVEFLVSFYNNEISEKSEIFDDQFSVERPDGSNFTLKIRSTKLEDSAMYFCASKLAGSYNEQFFGPGTRLTVL.